Listed here are 8 T cell receptor beta chains from one sample, sequenced in a study of cytomegalovirus exposure and HLA in healthy donors. This PCR relied on a set of 60 Vbeta primers and 13 Jbeta primers. Sequencing used immunoSEQ multiplex PCR; TCRdb keeps in-frame clones, though not all of them. The repertoire holds 90,000 to 120,000 clones, 74% seen once, with 2% to 3% in the top ten. The source material was PBMCs. The receptors here all came from a man aged 50 to 59 in good health and CMV-seropositive.

The chain employs TRBV7-8 and TRBJ2-3, with D unclear. There are 15 residues in the CDR3. The V gene's germline CDR1 is SGHVS and CDR2 FQNEAQ. V dropped 4 bases and J dropped 5 bases, with 16 bases sitting between them. The CDR3 spells CASSYSSLVGDTQYF. Here the CDR3 DNA reads TGTGCCAGCAGCTACTCTAGTCTGGTTGGAGATACGCAGTATTTT. The full variable domain, rest sourced from reference TRBV7-8 and TRBJ2-3, is GAGVSQSPRYKVAKRGQDVALRCDPISGHVSLFWYQQALGQGPEFLTYFQNEAQLDKSGLPSDRFFAERPEGSVSTLKIQRTQQEDSAVYLCASSYSSLVGDTQYFGPGTRLTVL.

A few counts support this clone. The chain uses TRBV4-2 and TRBJ2-1, with 11 bases identical to TRBD2. J was trimmed by 9 bases and V by 0 bases; bases with no gene match: 13. The CDR3 totals 18 residues. Germline CDR1 LGHNA, CDR2 YNFKEQ. CDR3 sequence: CASSQESGLAGGHGEQFF. Written as DNA, the CDR3 is TGTGCCAGCAGCCAAGAAAGTGGGCTAGCGGGGGGCCATGGTGAGCAGTTCTTC.

This clone has just a few counts. This sequence joins TRBV28 and TRBJ1-2; D gene uncertain. Per germline, CDR1 MDHEN and CDR2 SYDVKM. This CDR3 is 16 amino acids long. Trimming shortened V by 4 bases and J by 6 bases, and 21 bases separated the two germline ends. CDR3 sequence (DNA): TGTGCCAGCAGTTCACTCCGGGAGAACCGAGGCAATGGCTACACCTTC. This sequence encodes CASSSLRENRGNGYTF.

This clone was seen only a few times. The rearrangement uses TRBV19 and TRBJ2-3; 9 bases map to TRBD2. The germline gives CDR1 LNHDA, CDR2 SQIVND (reference sequence). The CDR3 runs to 15 residues. J lost 5 bases, V lost 3 bases, and 6 bases had no gene match. The CDR3 DNA follows: TGTGCCAGTAGTATTAGCGGGAGCGCGGAAGATACGCAGTATTTT. This gives the protein CASSISGSAEDTQYF.

J is TRBJ1-2 and V is TRBV19; D may be TRBD1 (6 bases). CDR3 size: 16 residues. Germline V gene lookup returns CDR1 LNHDA and CDR2 SQIVND (reference sequence). V was clipped by 4 bases and J by 8 bases, with 23 bases between them. CDR3 amino acids: CASSTRVGARQEGYTF. The DNA for the CDR3 is TGTGCCAGTAGTACTCGTGTAGGCGCCAGACAGGAGGGCTACACCTTC.

This clone came up many times. V gene TRBV18 combines with J gene TRBJ2-1, with 9 bases identical to TRBD2. This CDR3 has 16 amino acids. Germline V lookup: CDR1 KGHSH, CDR2 LQKENI. The V segment lost 0 bases and the J segment 4 bases; nucleotides outside the gene matches: 4. This CDR3 is CASSPPSSGRYNEQFF. The CDR3 DNA reads TGTGCCAGCTCACCACCGTCCAGCGGGAGGTACAATGAGCAGTTCTTC.

V and J are TRBV2 and TRBJ2-7; TRBD2 aligns across 12 bases. The ends lost 11 bases at V and 2 bases at J; junction bases unmatched: 19. Germline V gene data show CDR1 as SNHLY and CDR2 as FYNNEI. The CDR3 extends over 18 amino acids. In DNA, the CDR3 is TGTGCCGAAGCACCTTTGCTAGCGGGAGGGGTTCAAGCCTACGAGCAGTACTTC. Translation gives CAEAPLLAGGVQAYEQYF.

The chain recombines TRBV19 with TRBJ2-3, with 7 bases that match TRBD2. The CDR3 is made up of 14 amino acids. Germline lookup yields CDR1 LNHDA and CDR2 SQIVND (reference sequence). Unmatched junction bases numbered 6, after V lost 8 bases and J lost 1 base. CDR3 nucleotides: TGTGCCAGTGGCCTAGCGGACCGCACAGATACGCAGTATTTT. Translated: CASGLADRTDTQYF.